Sequencing of this T cell receptor (beta chain) was carried out in a study of blood T cell repertoires in COVID-19. It was during active infection that Seattle patients were enrolled and then longitudinally followed. The CDR3 sequence is 14 residues long. V dropped 10 bases and J dropped 5 bases, with 20 bases sitting between them. The V gene's germline CDR1 is LNHNV and CDR2 YYDKDF (reference sequence). The authors' processing: Reference gene primer amplification gave estimated nucleated cell counts. The data were produced by immunoSEQ multiplex PCR, yet TCRdb's version contains in-frame clones alone and is incomplete. V, J and clone size are taken as reported in that table, and D and trimming were inferred from the DNA itself. The sample shows some 450,000 clones, approximately 90% of them seen only once.

The source material was peripheral blood. The chain is built from TRBV15 and TRBJ2-5, with D possibly being TRBD2 (7 bases). This receptor was taken from a young man with COVID-19, enrolled during active disease. The CDR3 region is CAITSRGALETQYF. CDR3 in DNA: TGTGCCATCACCTCCCGGGGGGCGTTGGAGACCCAGTACTTC. Drawing the rest from reference TRBV15 and TRBJ2-5, the complete variable domain is DAMVIQNPRYQVTQFGKPVTLSCSQTLNHNVMYWYQQKSSQAPKLLFHYYDKDFNNEADTPDNFQSRRPNTSFCFLDIRSPGLGDTAMYLCAITSRGALETQYFGPGTRLLVL.